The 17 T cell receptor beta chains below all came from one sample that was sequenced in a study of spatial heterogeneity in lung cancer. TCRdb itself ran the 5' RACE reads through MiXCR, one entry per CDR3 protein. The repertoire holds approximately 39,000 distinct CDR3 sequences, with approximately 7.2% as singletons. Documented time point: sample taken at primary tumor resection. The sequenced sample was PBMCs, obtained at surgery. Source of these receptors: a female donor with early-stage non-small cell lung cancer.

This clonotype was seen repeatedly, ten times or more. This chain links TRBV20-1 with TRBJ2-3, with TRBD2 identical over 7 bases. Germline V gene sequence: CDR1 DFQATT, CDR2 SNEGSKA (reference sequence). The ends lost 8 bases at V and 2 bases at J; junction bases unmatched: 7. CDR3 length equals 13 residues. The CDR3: CSSAGLVTDTQYF. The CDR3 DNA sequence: TGCAGTTCCGCTGGACTAGTCACAGATACGCAGTATTTT.

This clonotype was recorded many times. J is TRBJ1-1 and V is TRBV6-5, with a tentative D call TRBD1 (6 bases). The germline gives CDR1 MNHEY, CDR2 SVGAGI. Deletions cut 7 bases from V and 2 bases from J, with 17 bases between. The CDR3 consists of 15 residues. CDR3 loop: CASNVWGRKNTEAFF. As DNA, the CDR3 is TGTGCCAGCAATGTGTGGGGGCGCAAAAACACTGAAGCTTTCTTT.

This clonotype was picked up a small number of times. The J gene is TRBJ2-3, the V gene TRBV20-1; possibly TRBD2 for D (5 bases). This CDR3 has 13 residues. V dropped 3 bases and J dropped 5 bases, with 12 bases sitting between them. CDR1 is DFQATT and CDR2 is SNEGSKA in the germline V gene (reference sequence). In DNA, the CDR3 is TGCAGTGCTAGCGGGGATTTTCAAGATACGCAGTATTTT. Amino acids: CSASGDFQDTQYF.

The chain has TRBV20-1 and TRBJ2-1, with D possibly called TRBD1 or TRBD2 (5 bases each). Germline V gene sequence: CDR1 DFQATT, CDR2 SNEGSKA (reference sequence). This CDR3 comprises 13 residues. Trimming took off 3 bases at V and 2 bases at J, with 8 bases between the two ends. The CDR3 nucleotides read TGCAGTGCTAGCAGGGACCCCTACAATGAGCAGTTCTTC. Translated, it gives CSASRDPYNEQFF.

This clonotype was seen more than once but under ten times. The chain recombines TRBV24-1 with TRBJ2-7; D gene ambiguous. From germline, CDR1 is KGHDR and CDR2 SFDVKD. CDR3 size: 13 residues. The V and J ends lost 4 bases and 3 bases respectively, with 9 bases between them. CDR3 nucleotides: TGTGCCACCAGTGACGGCCCGAACTACGAGCAGTACTTC. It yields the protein CATSDGPNYEQYF.

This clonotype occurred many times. This chain's CDR3 is CASSLAGTSVSTDTQYF. CDR3 bases: TGTGCCAGCAGCTTAGCTGGGACTAGCGTGAGCACAGATACGCAGTATTTT. This rearrangement joins TRBV7-2 to TRBJ2-3; 10 bases map to TRBD2. Germline values: CDR1 SGHTA, CDR2 FQGNSA. This CDR3 region has 17 residues. V dropped 0 bases and J dropped 0; count of bases not matched to a gene: 3.

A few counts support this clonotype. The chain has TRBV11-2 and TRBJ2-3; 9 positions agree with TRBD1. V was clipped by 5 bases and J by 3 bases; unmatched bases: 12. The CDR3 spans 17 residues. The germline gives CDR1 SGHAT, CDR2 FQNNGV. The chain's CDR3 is CASSRTIAGTGTDTQYF. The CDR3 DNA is TGTGCCAGCAGCCGTACCATAGCCGGGACAGGGACAGATACGCAGTATTTT.

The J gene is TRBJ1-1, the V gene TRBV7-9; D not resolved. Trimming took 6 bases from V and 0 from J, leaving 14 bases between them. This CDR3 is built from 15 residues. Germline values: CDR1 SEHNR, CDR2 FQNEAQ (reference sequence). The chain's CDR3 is CASSLMENMNTEAFF. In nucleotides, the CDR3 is TGTGCCAGCAGTCTAATGGAGAATATGAACACTGAAGCTTTCTTT.

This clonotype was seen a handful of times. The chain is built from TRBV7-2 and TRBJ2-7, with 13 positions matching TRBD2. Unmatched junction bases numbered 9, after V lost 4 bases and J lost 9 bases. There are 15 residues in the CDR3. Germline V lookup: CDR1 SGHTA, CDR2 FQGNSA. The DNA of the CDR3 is TGTGCCAGCAGCTACAGACTAGCGGGAGGCCAAGGGCAGTACTTC. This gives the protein CASSYRLAGGQGQYF.

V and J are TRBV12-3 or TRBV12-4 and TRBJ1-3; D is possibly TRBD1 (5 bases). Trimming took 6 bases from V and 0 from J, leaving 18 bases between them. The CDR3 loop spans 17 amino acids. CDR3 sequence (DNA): TGTGCCAGCAGCCGAAGGGACGGTAGACTCTCTGGAAACACCATATATTTT. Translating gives CASSRRDGRLSGNTIYF.

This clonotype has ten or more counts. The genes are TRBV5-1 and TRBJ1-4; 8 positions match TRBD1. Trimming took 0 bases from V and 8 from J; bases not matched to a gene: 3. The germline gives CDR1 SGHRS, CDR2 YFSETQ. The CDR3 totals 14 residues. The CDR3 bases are TGCGCCAGCAGCTTGGGGACAGGGAGCGAAAAACTGTTTTTT. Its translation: CASSLGTGSEKLFF.

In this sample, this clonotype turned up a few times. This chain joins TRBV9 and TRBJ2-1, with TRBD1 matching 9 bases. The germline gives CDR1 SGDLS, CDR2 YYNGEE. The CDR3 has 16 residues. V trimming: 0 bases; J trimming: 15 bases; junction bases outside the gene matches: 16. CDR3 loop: CASSVDPYDPTGGSFF. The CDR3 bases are TGTGCCAGCAGCGTAGACCCGTACGACCCCACAGGGGGCTCGTTCTTC.

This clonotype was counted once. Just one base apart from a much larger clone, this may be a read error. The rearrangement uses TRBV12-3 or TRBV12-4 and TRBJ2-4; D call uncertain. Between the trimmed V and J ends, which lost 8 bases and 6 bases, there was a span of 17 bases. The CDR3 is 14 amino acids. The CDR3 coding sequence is TGTGCCAGCGGTTCTCGCCCGAGATCAAACATTCAGTACTTC. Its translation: CASGSRPRSNIQYF.

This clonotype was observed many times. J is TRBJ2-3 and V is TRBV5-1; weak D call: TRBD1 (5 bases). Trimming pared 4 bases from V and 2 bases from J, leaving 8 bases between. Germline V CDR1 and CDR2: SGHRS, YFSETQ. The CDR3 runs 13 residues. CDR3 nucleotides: TGCGCCAGCAGCGTGGACACCACAGATACGCAGTATTTT. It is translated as CASSVDTTDTQYF.

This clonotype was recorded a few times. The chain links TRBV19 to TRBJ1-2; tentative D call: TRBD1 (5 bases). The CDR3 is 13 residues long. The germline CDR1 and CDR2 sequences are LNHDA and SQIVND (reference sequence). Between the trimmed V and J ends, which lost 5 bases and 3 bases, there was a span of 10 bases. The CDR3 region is CASSLGRDYGYTF. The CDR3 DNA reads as TGTGCCAGTAGTCTGGGCAGGGACTATGGCTACACCTTC.

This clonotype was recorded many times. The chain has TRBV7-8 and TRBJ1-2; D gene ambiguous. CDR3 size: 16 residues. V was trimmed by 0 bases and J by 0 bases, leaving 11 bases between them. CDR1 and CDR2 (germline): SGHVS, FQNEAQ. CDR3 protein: CASSLAAVTPNYGYTF. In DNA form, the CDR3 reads TGTGCCAGCAGCTTAGCCGCAGTCACTCCTAACTATGGCTACACCTTC. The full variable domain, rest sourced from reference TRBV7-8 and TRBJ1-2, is GAGVSQSPRYKVAKRGQDVALRCDPISGHVSLFWYQQALGQGPEFLTYFQNEAQLDKSGLPSDRFFAERPEGSVSTLKIQRTQQEDSAVYLCASSLAAVTPNYGYTFGSGTRLTVV.

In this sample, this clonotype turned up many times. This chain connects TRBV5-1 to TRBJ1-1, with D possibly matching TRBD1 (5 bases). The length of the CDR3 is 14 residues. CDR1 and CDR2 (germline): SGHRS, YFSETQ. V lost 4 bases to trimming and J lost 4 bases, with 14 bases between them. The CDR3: CASSPTAGVTEAFF. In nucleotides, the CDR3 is TGCGCCAGCAGCCCGACAGCGGGGGTCACTGAAGCTTTCTTT.